This is a list of T cell receptor beta chains from one sample in a study of blood T cell repertoires in COVID-19. Sequencing was performed with immunoSEQ multiplex PCR; in TCRdb, only in-frame clones are kept and a portion is missing. The sample gives about 140,000 clones, more than 65% of which show up once; around 8% is in the top ten. The sequenced sample consisted of peripheral blood. These TCRs come from a human donor in a cohort sampled during active COVID-19. The CDR3 runs from the conserved cysteine through the conserved F or W. Each record gives: J gene, clone size, V gene, D gene, CDR3 protein, CDR3 DNA. D genes are given only for firm matches. Some rows mark clone size as missing; the rest say once, few, many or name a class of expanded clone.

>TRBJ2-5|.|TRBV24-1|.
CATSGGQKETQYF
TGTGCCACCAGTGGTGGACAGAAAGAGACCCAGTACTTC
>TRBJ1-3|medium-sized|TRBV27|TRBD1
CASSAGQGGGNTIYF
TGTGCCAGCAGTGCAGGACAGGGGGGTGGAAACACCATATATTTT
>TRBJ1-1|.|TRBV6-5|.
CASRTAWENTEAFF
TGTGCCAGCAGGACAGCTTGGGAGAACACTGAAGCTTTCTTT
>TRBJ2-2|.|TRBV28|.
CASTLSGPLNTGELFF
TGTGCCAGCACCCTTTCAGGGCCGCTTAACACCGGGGAGCTGTTTTTT
>TRBJ2-1|.|TRBV7-9|TRBD2
CASSRGGLGEQFF
TGTGCCAGCAGCCGCGGGGGGCTCGGTGAGCAGTTCTTC
>TRBJ2-1|.|TRBV27|.
CASSSVGSSYNEQFF
TGTGCCAGCAGTTCGGTGGGGAGCTCCTACAATGAGCAGTTCTTC
>TRBJ2-7|.|TRBV10-3|.
CAISEFPGRRDYEQYF
TGTGCCATCAGTGAGTTCCCAGGGCGGAGGGACTACGAGCAGTACTTC
>TRBJ1-2|few|TRBV19|TRBD1
CASEDRVNYGYTF
TGTGCCAGTGAGGACAGGGTCAACTATGGCTACACCTTC
>TRBJ1-5|.|TRBV5-1|TRBD1
CASSLGPGTGGNQPQHF
TGCGCCAGCAGCTTGGGTCCCGGGACAGGGGGCAATCAGCCCCAGCATTTT
>TRBJ2-1|.|TRBV3-1/TRBV3-2|TRBD2
CASSSGTSGGYNEQFF
TGTGCCAGCAGCTCAGGGACTAGCGGGGGATACAATGAGCAGTTCTTC
>TRBJ1-2|.|TRBV12-3/TRBV12-4|TRBD1
CASRPTGDYGYTF
TGTGCCAGCAGGCCGACAGGGGACTATGGCTACACCTTC
>TRBJ1-5|.|TRBV10-3|.
CAIRDSSNQPQHF
TGTGCCATCAGGGACAGTAGCAATCAGCCCCAGCATTTT
>TRBJ2-1|.|TRBV29-1|.
CSVEEVRTGDQFF
TGCAGCGTTGAAGAAGTTCGAACAGGTGATCAGTTCTTC
>TRBJ2-3|.|TRBV5-1|.
CASSSTDIGTDTQYF
TGCGCCAGCAGCAGCACGGACATAGGCACAGATACGCAGTATTTT
>TRBJ1-1|.|TRBV4-1|.
CASSLGKGDRAFF
TGCGCCAGCAGTCTTGGCAAGGGAGATAGGGCTTTCTTT
>TRBJ1-6|.|TRBV5-1|TRBD1
CASSLIGTGYNSPLHF
TGCGCCAGCAGCTTGATTGGGACAGGGTATAATTCACCCCTCCACTTT
>TRBJ2-1|.|TRBV7-9|.
CASSSRTAIDDLEFF
TGTGCCAGCAGCTCGCGGACAGCCATCGACGATCTCGAGTTCTTC
>TRBJ1-5|few|TRBV4-1|TRBD1
CASSQPDRVDQPQHF
TGCGCCAGCAGCCAACCGGACAGGGTGGATCAGCCCCAGCATTTT
>TRBJ1-6|.|TRBV9|.
CASSVDPGTHNSPLHF
TGTGCCAGCAGCGTAGATCCGGGGACTCATAATTCACCCCTCCACTTT
>TRBJ1-4|.|TRBV27|TRBD1
CASSPTGDLNEKLFF
TGTGCCAGCAGTCCTACAGGGGACTTAAACGAAAAACTGTTTTTT
>TRBJ2-2|.|TRBV27|.
CASSLQGTGELFF
TGTGCCAGCAGTTTACAGGGGACCGGGGAGCTGTTTTTT
>TRBJ1-6|few|TRBV18|.
CASSDTGPSSSYNSPLHF
TGTGCCAGCTCAGATACAGGGCCTTCGAGCTCCTATAATTCACCCCTCCACTTT
>TRBJ1-1|.|TRBV12-3/TRBV12-4|.
CASSYSGNTEAFF
TGTGCCAGCAGTTACTCGGGGAACACTGAAGCTTTCTTT
>TRBJ1-1|.|TRBV14|TRBD1
CASSRTGGTEAFF
TGTGCCAGCAGCCGTACAGGGGGCACTGAAGCTTTCTTT
>TRBJ2-3|.|TRBV4-2|.
CASSQESLKASSTDTQYF
TGTGCCAGCAGCCAAGAGTCCCTTAAAGCTTCTAGCACAGATACGCAGTATTTT
>TRBJ2-7|.|TRBV27|.
CASSRSEGPYEQYF
TGTGCCAGCAGTCGGAGCGAGGGTCCCTACGAGCAGTACTTC
>TRBJ2-5|.|TRBV5-1|.
CASSLGGFTEETQYF
TGCGCCAGCAGCTTGGGCGGTTTTACGGAAGAGACCCAGTACTTC
>TRBJ2-1|.|TRBV6-5|.
CASSQTYNEQFF
TGTGCCAGCAGCCAAACCTACAATGAGCAGTTCTTC
>TRBJ2-4|.|TRBV18|TRBD1
CASSPSGQGAKNIQYF
TGTGCCAGCTCACCTTCCGGACAGGGGGCCAAAAACATTCAGTACTTC
>TRBJ1-2|.|TRBV18|.
CASSPDATVNYGYTF
TGTGCCAGCTCCCCCGATGCTACAGTTAACTATGGCTACACCTTC
>TRBJ1-2|.|TRBV5-1|.
CASSQAGTSGRYTF
TGCGCCAGCAGCCAAGCCGGGACATCGGGTCGCTACACCTTC
>TRBJ2-7|.|TRBV7-2|.
CASSLEEGYYEQYF
TGTGCCAGCAGCTTAGAGGAGGGTTACTACGAGCAGTACTTC
>TRBJ2-1|.|TRBV7-9|TRBD2
CASSALAGPFNEQFF
TGTGCCAGCAGCGCTCTAGCGGGGCCCTTCAATGAGCAGTTCTTC
>TRBJ1-6|.|TRBV10-3|.
CAISEGDSPLHF
TGTGCCATCAGTGAAGGAGATTCACCCCTCCACTTT
>TRBJ2-1|.|TRBV20-1|.
CSAQGSGRQFF
TGCAGTGCTCAGGGGTCCGGGCGGCAGTTCTTC
>TRBJ2-5|.|TRBV6-8|.
CASTSTVYQETQYF
TGTGCCAGCACCTCGACAGTGTACCAAGAGACCCAGTACTTC
>TRBJ2-3|.|TRBV6-5|TRBD2
CASSTAGGQNTQYF
TGTGCCAGCAGCACGGCGGGGGGGCAAAATACGCAGTATTTT
>TRBJ2-7|once|TRBV7-8|TRBD1
CASSPPVTGGSYEQYF
TGTGCCAGCAGCCCTCCCGTTACAGGGGGGTCCTACGAGCAGTACTTC
>TRBJ2-1|.|TRBV5-1|TRBD2
CASSRTSENNEQFF
TGCGCCAGCAGCCGGACTAGCGAGAACAATGAGCAGTTCTTC
>TRBJ2-1|.|TRBV19|TRBD2
CASSNWRGGGDEQFF
TGTGCCAGTAGTAACTGGCGGGGGGGCGGGGATGAGCAGTTCTTC
>TRBJ2-5|.|TRBV5-6|.
CASSRRPRIQETQYF
TGTGCCAGCAGCCGCAGGCCAAGGATTCAAGAGACCCAGTACTTC
>TRBJ1-3|.|TRBV4-2|.
CASSHLRLSSGNTIYF
TGTGCCAGCAGCCACTTGAGACTGAGCTCTGGAAACACCATATATTTT
>TRBJ2-7|.|TRBV5-5|TRBD1
CASSPGTVLRGQYF
TGTGCCAGCAGCCCCGGGACAGTACTACGAGGGCAGTACTTC
>TRBJ2-1|.|TRBV10-1|TRBD2
CASGSSGGNEQFF
TGCGCCTCCGGGAGTAGCGGGGGGAATGAGCAGTTCTTC
>TRBJ1-1|.|TRBV6-5|TRBD1
CASSSRGPGTEAFF
TGTGCCAGCAGTTCTAGGGGGCCGGGAACTGAAGCTTTCTTT
>TRBJ2-7|.|TRBV6-1|TRBD2
CASSHLGGGAHEQYF
TGTGCCAGCAGTCATTTGGGCGGGGGGGCACACGAGCAGTACTTC
>TRBJ1-1|.|TRBV5-1|.
CASSPVGGQNTEAFF
TGCGCCAGCAGCCCGGTAGGGGGTCAGAACACTGAAGCTTTCTTT
>TRBJ1-2|.|TRBV29-1|.
CSVEQGYGYTF
TGCAGCGTTGAACAGGGCTATGGCTACACCTTC
>TRBJ2-3|once|TRBV5-1|TRBD1
CASSTDRVDTQYF
TGCGCCAGCAGCACGGACAGGGTGGATACGCAGTATTTT
>TRBJ2-2|.|TRBV24-1|TRBD1
CATRQGVDTGELFF
TGTGCCACCAGGCAGGGGGTTGATACCGGGGAGCTGTTTTTT
>TRBJ1-5|few|TRBV6-5|.
CASSRSLFSNQPQHF
TGTGCCAGCAGCCGATCCCTATTTAGCAATCAGCCCCAGCATTTT
>TRBJ2-5|.|TRBV19|TRBD1
CASSARQGTSQETQYF
TGTGCCAGTAGTGCCCGACAGGGAACCTCTCAAGAGACCCAGTACTTC
>TRBJ1-5|.|TRBV4-2|TRBD1
CASSHNSWTGVGNQPQHF
TGTGCCAGCAGCCACAACTCCTGGACAGGGGTTGGCAATCAGCCCCAGCATTTT
>TRBJ2-5|.|TRBV3-1/TRBV3-2|TRBD2
CASSQDGREQETQYF
TGTGCCAGCAGCCAAGATGGGAGGGAACAAGAGACCCAGTACTTC
>TRBJ1-6|few|TRBV14|TRBD1
CASSPTGTGGWNSPLHF
TGTGCCAGCAGCCCCACCGGGACAGGGGGCTGGAATTCACCCCTCCACTTT
>TRBJ1-6|.|TRBV7-9|.
CASSLPQGSPLHF
TGTGCCAGCAGCTTACCTCAGGGCTCACCCCTCCACTTT